The rows below give T cell receptor beta chains drawn from one sample of a study of OX40 agonist ivuxolimab in advanced cancers. Generated by immunoSEQ multiplex PCR, the TCRdb table keeps only in-frame clones and is missing some. The sample gives tens of thousands of clones, approximately 92% of which show up once; roughly a tenth is in the top ten. The source material was CD4+ or CD8+ T cells sorted from blood, sampled in a trial of the OX40 agonist ivuxolimab. The receptors were gathered from an adult with an advanced solid tumor such as melanoma, head and neck, liver or kidney cancer. Each CDR3 is given with its conserved first and last residue. The order of the fields is CDR3 protein, V gene, CDR3 length, D gene. The D gene is left open where the match is weak.

CDR3aa: CASSFLVGDGYTF
v_gene: TRBV28
len: 13
d_gene: -

CDR3aa: CASSGTSGRGDTQYF
v_gene: TRBV5-5
len: 15
d_gene: TRBD2

CDR3aa: CASSWGLMNTEAFF
v_gene: TRBV5-1
len: 14
d_gene: -

CDR3aa: CASSSSWVDGYTF
v_gene: TRBV11-2
len: 13
d_gene: -

CDR3aa: CASSLALVRDEQYF
v_gene: TRBV5-1
len: 14
d_gene: -

CDR3aa: CASSQEGSYNSPLHF
v_gene: TRBV16
len: 15
d_gene: -

CDR3aa: CASSPGLAGDGEQYF
v_gene: TRBV18
len: 15
d_gene: TRBD2

CDR3aa: CARPGTSGGSSYEQYF
v_gene: TRBV5-3
len: 16
d_gene: TRBD2

CDR3aa: CASSLGGLAGVDQYF
v_gene: TRBV5-1
len: 15
d_gene: TRBD2

CDR3aa: CASSPDRTNEQFF
v_gene: TRBV7-9
len: 13
d_gene: -

CDR3aa: CASSFDRVGEQYF
v_gene: TRBV10-2
len: 13
d_gene: TRBD1

CDR3aa: CASSGSLYEQYF
v_gene: TRBV5-8
len: 12
d_gene: -

CDR3aa: CATSRQISTNEKLFF
v_gene: TRBV15
len: 15
d_gene: -

CDR3aa: CASSTPSGRASNEQFF
v_gene: TRBV19
len: 16
d_gene: TRBD2

CDR3aa: CASSTRYLGGSHTYEQYF
v_gene: TRBV19
len: 18
d_gene: -

CDR3aa: CASSQHRGYNQPQHF
v_gene: TRBV4-1
len: 15
d_gene: TRBD1

CDR3aa: CASSPPGAGGETQYF
v_gene: TRBV4-1
len: 15
d_gene: -

CDR3aa: CASRTTSDGELFF
v_gene: TRBV2
len: 13
d_gene: -

CDR3aa: CSVGVLQETQYF
v_gene: TRBV29-1
len: 12
d_gene: -

CDR3aa: CARGSHNSPLHF
v_gene: TRBV7-8
len: 12
d_gene: -

CDR3aa: CASRDRALNTEAFF
v_gene: TRBV19
len: 14
d_gene: TRBD1

CDR3aa: CASSFTTGNYGYTF
v_gene: TRBV7-2
len: 14
d_gene: TRBD1

CDR3aa: CATKVVGAQETQYF
v_gene: TRBV10-3
len: 14
d_gene: -

CDR3aa: CASRAGTGNTEAFF
v_gene: TRBV10-1
len: 14
d_gene: TRBD1

CDR3aa: CASSEGGASAYEQYF
v_gene: TRBV6-1
len: 15
d_gene: -

CDR3aa: CASSLGGAAQETQYF
v_gene: TRBV28
len: 15
d_gene: -

CDR3aa: CASSGNRVGRSLISEAFF
v_gene: TRBV19
len: 18
d_gene: -

CDR3aa: CASRGRDYSNQPQHF
v_gene: TRBV2
len: 15
d_gene: -

CDR3aa: CASSLLVIGEQYF
v_gene: TRBV5-6
len: 13
d_gene: -